This TCR beta chain is from a study of cytomegalovirus exposure and HLA in healthy donors. It was with 60 Vbeta and 13 Jbeta primers that the PCR ran. As originally analysed: Approximately 73 million unique TCR beta chains, roughly 10 million shared, were counted in a later analysis. The table came from immunoSEQ multiplex PCR; TCRdb's copy has only in-frame clones and leaves some out. V and J calls and clone size are as listed in that table; D and trimming were resolved from the DNA. The sample holds 140,000 to 150,000 clones, 70% to 85% seen once. The CDR3 has 15 residues. Germline V gene data show CDR1 as SGHTA and CDR2 as FQGTGA. V lost 2 bases and J lost 7; bases outside the gene matches: 7. About this clone itself: Its cognate antigen is unknown.

General study results and limits: In a later analysis, the majority of CMV-associated beta chains seemingly showed HLA restriction.

The rearrangement joins TRBV7-3 to TRBJ2-1; TRBD2 matches 8 bases. The sequenced material came from PBMCs. This receptor was obtained from a woman aged 60-75 years in good health and CMV-seropositive. CDR3 protein: CASSLQGLDENEQFF. CDR3 in DNA: TGTGCCAGCAGCTTACAGGGACTAGACGAGAATGAGCAGTTCTTC.